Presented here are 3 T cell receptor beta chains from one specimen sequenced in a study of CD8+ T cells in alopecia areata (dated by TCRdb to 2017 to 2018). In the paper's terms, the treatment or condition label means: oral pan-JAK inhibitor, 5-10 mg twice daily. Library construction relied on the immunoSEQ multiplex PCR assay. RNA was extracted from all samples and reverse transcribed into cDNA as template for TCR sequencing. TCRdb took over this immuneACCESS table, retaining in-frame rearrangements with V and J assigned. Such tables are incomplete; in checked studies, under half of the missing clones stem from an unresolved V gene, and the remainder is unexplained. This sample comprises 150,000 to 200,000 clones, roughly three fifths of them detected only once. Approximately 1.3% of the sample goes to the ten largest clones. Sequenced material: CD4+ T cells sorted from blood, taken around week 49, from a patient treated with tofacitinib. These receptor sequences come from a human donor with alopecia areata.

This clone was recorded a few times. CDR3 in amino acids: CASSSLSPLHF. CDR3 sequence (DNA): TGTGCCAGCAGTTCATTATCACCCCTCCACTTT. The rearrangement joins TRBV2 to TRBJ1-6; the D is unclear. Trimming cost V 5 bases and J 10 bases, with 6 bases left between them. This CDR3 has 11 residues. Germline V gene data show CDR1 as SNHLY and CDR2 as FYNNEI.

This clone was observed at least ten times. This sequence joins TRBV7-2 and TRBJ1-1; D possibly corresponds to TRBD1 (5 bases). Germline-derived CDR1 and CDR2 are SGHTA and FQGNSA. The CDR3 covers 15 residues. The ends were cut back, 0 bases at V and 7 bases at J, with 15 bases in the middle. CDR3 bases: TGTGCCAGCAGCTTAGCGCGTGGAGGAACAGGTGAAGCTTTCTTT. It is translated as CASSLARGGTGEAFF.

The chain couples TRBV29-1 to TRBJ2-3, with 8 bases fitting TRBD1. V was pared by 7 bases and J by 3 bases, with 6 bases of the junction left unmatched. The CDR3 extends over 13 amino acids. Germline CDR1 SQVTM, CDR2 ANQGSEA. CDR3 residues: CSGTGGQTDTQYF. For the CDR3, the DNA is TGCAGCGGAACAGGGGGTCAGACAGATACGCAGTATTTT.